The source of this T cell receptor beta chain is a study of T-cell memory formation after mild COVID-19. Study summary: TCR clusters were mostly donor specific. Whole-study results and caveats: CD4/CD8 balance characterized clones contracting day 15 to 85, and CD4+ skew characterized later expanders. Memory sampled before infection contained some responding clones, suggesting cross-reactive memory joined.

This clonotype was seen more than once but under ten times. Its target is unknown. Trimming removed 4 bases at V and 0 bases at J, with 14 bases between. This CDR3 comprises 15 residues. CDR1 is SGHKS and CDR2 is YYEKEE in the germline V gene (reference sequence). 5'RACE, which relied on constant-segment primers, yielded TCR alpha and TCR beta cDNA libraries carrying sample barcodes and UMIs. TCRdb re-analysed the 5' RACE reads in MiXCR, keeping a single row per CDR3 protein. The sample contains about 390,000 distinct CDR3 sequences, over 20% of which appear only once. The V call is TRBV5-5, the J call TRBJ2-7; D remains unclear. Sequences were obtained from PBMCs or a T cell subset sorted from them (not recorded which). This receptor was obtained from an adult woman who had mild COVID-19 (a few samples of this study predate the infection). Cell type and time point are not known. CDR3 coding DNA: TGTGCCAGCAGCCCCGGGTCCTCGAGCTCCTACGAGCAGTACTTC. Its translation: CASSPGSSSSYEQYF.